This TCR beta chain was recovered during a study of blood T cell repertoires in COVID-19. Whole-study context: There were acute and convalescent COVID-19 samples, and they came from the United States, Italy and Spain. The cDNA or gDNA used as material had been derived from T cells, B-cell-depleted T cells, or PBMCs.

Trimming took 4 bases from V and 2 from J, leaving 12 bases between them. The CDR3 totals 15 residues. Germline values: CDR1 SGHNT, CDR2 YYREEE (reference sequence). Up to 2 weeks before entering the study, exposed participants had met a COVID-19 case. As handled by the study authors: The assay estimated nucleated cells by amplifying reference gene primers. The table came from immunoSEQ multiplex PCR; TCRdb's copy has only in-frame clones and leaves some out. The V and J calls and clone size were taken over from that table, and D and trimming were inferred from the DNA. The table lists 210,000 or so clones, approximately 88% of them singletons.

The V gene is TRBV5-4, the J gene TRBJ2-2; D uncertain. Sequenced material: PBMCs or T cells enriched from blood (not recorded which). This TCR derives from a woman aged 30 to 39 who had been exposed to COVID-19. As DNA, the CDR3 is TGTGCCAGCAGCCTTAGCAGAGTTAACACCGGGGAGCTGTTTTTT. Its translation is CASSLSRVNTGELFF.